This T cell receptor beta chain was captured by sequencing in a study of blood T cell repertoires in COVID-19. This clone showed up just once. The J segment lost 5 bases and the V segment lost 5 bases, leaving 7 bases of the junction unmatched. Germline V lookup: CDR1 SGHNT, CDR2 YYREEE (reference sequence). The length of the CDR3 is 16 residues. As handled by the study authors: It was from reference gene primer amplification that nucleated cell counts were estimated. Clones were sequenced by immunoSEQ multiplex PCR, and TCRdb holds only the in-frame ones, with some missing. V and J calls and clone size are given by that table; D and trimming were obtained from the DNA. The table has about 78,000 clones, more than 75% seen once.

This TCR came from a man aged 50-60 years with active or convalescent COVID-19. The specimen sequenced was peripheral blood. This rearrangement joins TRBV5-4 to TRBJ2-2; 12 nucleotides agree with TRBD1. The DNA of the CDR3 is TGTGCCAGCAGTTCCGGGACAGGGGGCAGAACCGGGGAGCTGTTTTTT. Translation gives CASSSGTGGRTGELFF. The full variable domain, its missing parts supplied by reference TRBV5-4 and TRBJ2-2, is ETGVTQSPTHLIKTRGQQVTLRCSSQSGHNTVSWYQQALGQGPQFIFQYYREEENGRGNFPPRFSGLQFPNYSSELNVNALELDDSALYLCASSSGTGGRTGELFFGEGSRLTVL.